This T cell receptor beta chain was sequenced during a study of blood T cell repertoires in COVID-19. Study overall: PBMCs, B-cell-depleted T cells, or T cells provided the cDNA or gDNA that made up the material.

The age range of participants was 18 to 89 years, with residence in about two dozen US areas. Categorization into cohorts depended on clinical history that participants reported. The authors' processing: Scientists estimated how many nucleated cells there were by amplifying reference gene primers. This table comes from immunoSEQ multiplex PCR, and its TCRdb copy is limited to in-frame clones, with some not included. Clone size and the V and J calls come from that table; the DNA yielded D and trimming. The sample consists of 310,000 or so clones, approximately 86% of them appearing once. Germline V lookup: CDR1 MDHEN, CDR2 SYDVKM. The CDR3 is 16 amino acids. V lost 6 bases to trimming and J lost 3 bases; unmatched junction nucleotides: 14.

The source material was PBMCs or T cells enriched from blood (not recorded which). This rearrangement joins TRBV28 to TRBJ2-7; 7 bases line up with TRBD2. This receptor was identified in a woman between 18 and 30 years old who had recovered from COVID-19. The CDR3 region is CASRRLREGEHYEQYF. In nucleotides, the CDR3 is TGTGCCAGCAGGAGACTCAGGGAGGGTGAACACTACGAGCAGTACTTC.